One sample yielded the 5 T cell receptor beta chains listed below, sequenced in a study of T cell clones after liver transplantation. The method was immunoSEQ multiplex PCR; TCRdb's version includes in-frame clones alone and lacks a portion of them. The repertoire has approximately 26,000 clones, more than 60% of them found once; the top ten carry about 2.8%. Material: CD4+ T cells from blood, obtained before liver transplant. The receptors derive from a human donor who received a liver transplant.

The chain is built from TRBV6-1 and TRBJ2-7, with TRBD1 matching over 7 bases. The CDR3 is 13 amino acids. Germline CDR1 is MNHNS and CDR2 is SASEGT. V dropped 8 bases and J dropped 5; count of bases not matched to a gene: 9. CDR3 nucleotides: TGTGCCAGCGCCGACAGGGTTTTAAACGAGCAGTACTTC. Protein: CASADRVLNEQYF.

The rearrangement links TRBV20-1 to TRBJ1-1, with D uncertain. The ends were cut back, 3 bases at V and 3 bases at J, with 5 bases in the middle. Germline CDR1 DFQATT, CDR2 SNEGSKA (reference sequence). CDR3 length: 11 residues. The CDR3 protein is CSARRDTEAFF. The CDR3 DNA follows: TGCAGTGCTAGGCGGGACACTGAAGCTTTCTTT.

This clone showed up just a few times. V is TRBV6-1 and J is TRBJ2-3, with TRBD1 identical over 7 bases. The CDR3 runs to 14 residues. Trimming cost V 6 bases and J 1 base; bases outside gene matches: 4. The germline CDR1 and CDR2 sequences are MNHNS and SASEGT. The CDR3 reads CASSATGGTDTQYF. CDR3 in DNA: TGTGCCAGCAGCGCTACAGGGGGCACAGATACGCAGTATTTT.

This clone was seen a handful of times. The J gene is TRBJ1-5, the V gene TRBV28, with D maybe TRBD1 (5 bases). Germline lookup yields CDR1 MDHEN and CDR2 SYDVKM. CDR3 size: 12 residues. V shed 8 bases and J shed 7 bases, with 12 bases lying between them. Written as DNA, the CDR3 is TGTGCCAGCGAGCAGGGCCAGCAGCCCCAGCATTTT. It is translated as CASEQGQQPQHF.

The chain uses TRBV7-9 and TRBJ2-3, with D perhaps matching TRBD2 (5 bases). Trimming pared 4 bases from V and 0 bases from J, leaving 5 bases between. CDR3 length equals 13 residues. Germline assignment: CDR1 SEHNR and CDR2 FQNEAQ (reference sequence). CDR3 residues: CASSWTSTDTQYF. The CDR3 coding sequence is TGTGCCAGCAGCTGGACTAGCACAGATACGCAGTATTTT.